The 6 T cell receptor beta chains listed next were all sequenced from one sample in a study of cytomegalovirus exposure and HLA in healthy donors. Profiling relied on immunoSEQ multiplex PCR, and the TCRdb table lists in-frame clones only, not all of them. The table records fewer than 250,000 clones, around 86% of them present only once. Sequencing used PBMCs. These receptors all stem from a woman younger than 35 in good health and CMV-seropositive.

J is TRBJ2-1 and V is TRBV27; D call uncertain. This CDR3 has 13 amino acids. V was trimmed by 4 bases and J by 9 bases, leaving 13 bases between them. The germline gives CDR1 MNHEY, CDR2 SMNVEV (reference sequence). The CDR3 region is CASSSLGSVEQFF. The CDR3 nucleotides read TGTGCCAGCAGTTCCCTCGGGTCGGTTGAGCAGTTCTTC.

The chain has TRBV28 and TRBJ2-1; the match to TRBD2 covers 11 bases. Germline values: CDR1 MDHEN, CDR2 SYDVKM. The trim removed 5 bases at V and 7 bases at J, leaving 10 bases unmatched. This CDR3 spans 16 amino acids. Here the CDR3 reads CASSPTSSGRTNEQFF. The DNA for the CDR3 is TGTGCCAGCAGTCCGACTTCTAGCGGGAGGACTAATGAGCAGTTCTTC.

The chain is built from TRBV27 and TRBJ1-2; 7 positions match TRBD1. The CDR3 has 13 residues. CDR1 is MNHEY and CDR2 is SMNVEV in the germline V gene (reference sequence). With 10 bases clipped from V and 4 bases from J, the junction kept 9 bases outside the gene matches. In DNA form, the CDR3 reads TGTGCCACCAGGGGGGGCGGGGGCTATGGCTACACCTTC. Translating it yields CATRGGGGYGYTF.

This clone has only one observation. The chain combines TRBV7-9 with TRBJ1-3, with D possibly being TRBD1 (6 bases). V was shortened by 5 bases and J by 2 bases, with 19 bases between the two germline ends. From germline, CDR1 is SEHNR and CDR2 FQNEAQ (reference sequence). The CDR3 covers 17 residues. The CDR3 reads CASSPTPYRVAGNTIYF. The CDR3 DNA follows: TGTGCCAGCAGCCCTACACCATACAGGGTGGCTGGAAACACCATATATTTT.

This chain links TRBV7-2 with TRBJ2-7; TRBD2 is a possible D gene (5 bases). V lost 2 bases and J 5 bases, leaving 16 bases between the germline ends. CDR3 length: 15 residues. The germline CDR1 and CDR2 sequences are SGHTA and FQGNSA. CDR3 sequence reads: CASSLIAANGNEQYF. The CDR3 nucleotides are TGTGCCAGCAGCTTAATAGCAGCCAACGGGAACGAGCAGTACTTC.

The chain is built from TRBV5-1 and TRBJ2-1, with D maybe TRBD2 (6 bases). The CDR3 length is 14 residues. V lost 2 bases to trimming and J lost 8 bases, with 14 bases between them. The V gene's germline CDR1 is SGHRS and CDR2 YFSETQ. The DNA of the CDR3 is TGCGCCAGCAGCTTCGGGTGGGGGGTGTATGAGCAGTTCTTC. It specifies CASSFGWGVYEQFF.